Below, one T cell receptor beta chain is given with its context. No antigen is known for it. This specimen comes from a study of OX40 agonist ivuxolimab in advanced cancers. General study points: In the 0.1-3.0 mg/kg groups, partial responders showed among the lowest expansion. In the 0.1 to 3.0 mg/kg range, CD4+ and CD8+ blood T cells had expanded clonally by week 6. Expanded clones tended on average to be more numerous among CD8+ T cells than CD4+.

Assay: immunoSEQ multiplex PCR; the TCRdb copy retains only in-frame clones and omits some. This table has fewer than 80,000 clones, around 80% appearing once. Per germline, CDR1 SGHRS and CDR2 YFSETQ. The CDR3 extends over 13 amino acids. V lost 4 bases, J lost 7 bases, and 15 bases lay in between. Sequencing was performed on CD4+ or CD8+ T cells sorted from blood, taken in a trial of the OX40 agonist ivuxolimab. The chain couples TRBV5-1 to TRBJ2-7, with a possible D match to TRBD2 (6 bases). The receptor's source is an adult with an advanced solid tumor such as melanoma, head and neck, liver or kidney cancer. The CDR3 bases are TGCGCCAGCAGCCCCGAACCAGGGAGGGAGCAGTACTTC. It translates to CASSPEPGREQYF.